The 21 T cell receptor beta chains listed next were all sequenced from one sample in a study of cytomegalovirus exposure and HLA in healthy donors. Amplification used 60 Vbeta primers and 13 Jbeta primers. Only in-frame clones appear in the TCRdb table, and some are missing; sequencing was by immunoSEQ multiplex PCR. This sample carries roughly 93,000 clones, under 80% of them seen once, and the ten largest clones take less than 2%. The sequenced sample was PBMCs. The receptors come from a male donor in good health and CMV-seronegative.

This clone was seen at least ten times. The chain employs TRBV29-1 and TRBJ2-1; weak D call: TRBD2 (6 bases). This CDR3 contains 12 residues. Trimming removed 5 bases from V and 6 bases from J, with 11 bases in between. Per the germline V gene, CDR1 is SQVTM and CDR2 is ANQGSEA. The CDR3 DNA is TGCAGCGTTCAGGGAGGTCTCAATGAGCAGTTCTTC. Translated: CSVQGGLNEQFF.

In nucleotides, the CDR3 is TGCGCCAGCAGCGTAGGAGGGGGCAAGGCCACTGAAGCTTTCTTT. This sequence encodes CASSVGGGKATEAFF. This chain connects TRBV5-1 to TRBJ1-1; TRBD1 aligns across 7 bases. The CDR3 is 15 residues long. V lost 4 bases, J lost 4 bases, and 10 bases stayed unmatched. Germline assignment: CDR1 SGHRS and CDR2 YFSETQ. Full variable domain (missing parts from reference TRBV5-1 and TRBJ1-1): KAGVTQTPRYLIKTRGQQVTLSCSPISGHRSVSWYQQTPGQGLQFLFEYFSETQRNKGNFPGRFSGRQFSNSRSEMNVSTLELGDSALYLCASSVGGGKATEAFFGQGTRLTVV.

The gene calls are TRBV18 and TRBJ2-5; D may be TRBD2 (5 bases). CDR3 length: 14 amino acids. Trimming pared 0 bases from V and 5 bases from J, leaving 10 bases between. Per the germline V gene, CDR1 is KGHSH and CDR2 is LQKENI. The CDR3, as DNA: TGTGCCAGCTCACCACCCCTCGAGCGGGAGACCCAGTACTTC. Translating gives CASSPPLERETQYF.

This clone occurred once. The chain carries TRBV9 and TRBJ1-3, with a weak D call TRBD1 (6 bases). Germline CDR1 SGDLS, CDR2 YYNGEE. Trimming took 0 bases from V and 0 from J, leaving 10 bases between them. The length of the CDR3 is 16 residues. The CDR3 here is CASSVDTGSSGNTIYF. The CDR3 bases are TGTGCCAGCAGCGTAGACACAGGGAGCTCTGGAAACACCATATATTTT. Full variable domain (rest looked up from reference TRBV9 and TRBJ1-3): DSGVTQTPKHLITATGQRVTLRCSPRSGDLSVYWYQQSLDQGLQFLIQYYNGEERAKGNILERFSAQQFPDLHSELNLSSLELGDSALYFCASSVDTGSSGNTIYFGEGSWLTVV.

The chain combines TRBV19 with TRBJ1-2, with D possibly matching TRBD1 (6 bases). Germline V gene lookup returns CDR1 LNHDA and CDR2 SQIVND (reference sequence). V lost 7 bases to trimming and J lost 4 bases, with 16 bases between them. CDR3 length: 14 amino acids. CDR3 sequence reads: CASNQQGSPYGYTF. CDR3 sequence (DNA): TGTGCCAGTAACCAACAGGGATCCCCCTATGGCTACACCTTC.

This rearrangement joins TRBV19 to TRBJ2-5; TRBD2 matches 12 bases. Germline V gene lookup returns CDR1 LNHDA and CDR2 SQIVND (reference sequence). The CDR3 spans 16 residues. Losses at the gene ends were 3 bases for V and 1 base for J; bases not matched to a gene: 3. The CDR3 nucleotides are TGTGCCAGTAGTATTCTAGCGGGAGGGTTCCAAGAGACCCAGTACTTC. This codes for CASSILAGGFQETQYF.

The chain couples TRBV2 to TRBJ2-2; TRBD1 matches at 8 bases. Germline V gene lookup returns CDR1 SNHLY and CDR2 FYNNEI. V lost 7 bases to trimming and J lost 4 bases; unmatched junction nucleotides: 14. The CDR3 is made up of 17 amino acids. The CDR3 DNA reads TGTGCCAGCACCGAAAGGGCAACAGGGGGGTTCACCGGGGAGCTGTTTTTT. It codes for CASTERATGGFTGELFF. The full variable domain, completed using reference TRBV2 and TRBJ2-2, is EPEVTQTPSHQVTQMGQEVILRCVPISNHLYFYWYRQILGQKVEFLVSFYNNEISEKSEIFDDQFSVERPDGSNFTLKIRSTKLEDSAMYFCASTERATGGFTGELFFGEGSRLTVL.

The rearrangement links TRBV5-4 to TRBJ2-1; 10 bases match TRBD1. The CDR3 loop spans 14 amino acids. V lost 7 bases to trimming and J lost 4 bases; unmatched junction nucleotides: 5. CDR1 and CDR2 from the germline V gene are SGHNT and YYREEE (reference sequence). In DNA, the CDR3 is TGTGCCAGCGGCGGACAGGGGGAGTACAATGAGCAGTTCTTC. It codes for CASGGQGEYNEQFF.

A remark on this clone: One end of the junction is discordant with germline, which a read error may explain. V and J are TRBV7-9 and TRBJ2-7; 9 bases align to TRBD2. Germline V CDR1 and CDR2: SEHNR, FQNEAQ (reference sequence). This CDR3 contains 16 residues. The CDR3 reads CSSSLVGGRAPYEQYF. Here the CDR3 DNA reads TGTTCCAGCAGCTTAGTGGGCGGGAGGGCCCCCTACGAGCAGTACTTC.

In DNA, the CDR3 is TGCGCCAGCAGCCAAGATCCAGGCACCTCCTACGAGCAGTACTTC. This codes for CASSQDPGTSYEQYF. The chain combines TRBV4-3 with TRBJ2-7; D is uncertain. CDR3 length: 15 residues. From germline, CDR1 is LGHNA and CDR2 YSLEER. V was trimmed by 0 bases and J by 0 bases, leaving 9 bases between them.

The rearrangement links TRBV5-1 to TRBJ1-2, with D possibly matching TRBD1 (6 bases). Germline lookup yields CDR1 SGHRS and CDR2 YFSETQ. Deletions cut 0 bases from V and 8 bases from J, with 17 bases between. The CDR3 runs 15 residues. Here the CDR3 reads CASSLVLRDIDGYTF. The CDR3 region has the DNA TGCGCCAGCAGCTTGGTGTTAAGGGACATCGACGGCTACACCTTC. Combining the CDR3 with reference TRBV5-1 and TRBJ1-2 gives the whole variable domain KAGVTQTPRYLIKTRGQQVTLSCSPISGHRSVSWYQQTPGQGLQFLFEYFSETQRNKGNFPGRFSGRQFSNSRSEMNVSTLELGDSALYLCASSLVLRDIDGYTFGSGTRLTVV.

The chain is built from TRBV27 and TRBJ2-7, with D possibly TRBD2 on 6 matching bases. From germline, CDR1 is MNHEY and CDR2 SMNVEV (reference sequence). V gave up 2 bases and J gave up 3 bases, with 11 bases separating them. The CDR3 has 14 amino acids. This CDR3 reads CASSLGTGNYEQYF. The CDR3 DNA follows: TGTGCCAGCAGTTTAGGGACTGGGAACTACGAGCAGTACTTC.

The chain carries TRBV29-1 and TRBJ2-7; 12 positions match TRBD2. Per germline, CDR1 SQVTM and CDR2 ANQGSEA. With 6 bases clipped from V and 3 bases from J, the junction kept 3 bases outside the gene matches. The CDR3 has 13 residues. CDR3 in amino acids: CSVILAGGYEQYF. DNA of the CDR3: TGCAGCGTGATACTAGCGGGAGGCTACGAGCAGTACTTC.

Judged by abundance, this clone is medium-sized (0.01 to 0.1%). This chain joins TRBV29-1 and TRBJ1-2, with TRBD1 identical over 9 bases. Germline lookup yields CDR1 SQVTM and CDR2 ANQGSEA. This CDR3 comprises 13 residues. After removal of 5 bases from V and 8 bases from J, the junction contained 9 bases not matched to a gene. The CDR3 region is CSVLLQGARGYTF. For the CDR3, the DNA is TGCAGCGTTCTACTACAGGGGGCGAGAGGCTACACCTTC.

The chain combines TRBV5-6 with TRBJ2-7, with D tentatively TRBD1 (6 bases). With 4 bases removed from V and 6 bases from J, the gap between germline ends came to 14 bases. The CDR3 is 13 amino acids. Per the germline V gene, CDR1 is SGHDT and CDR2 is YYEEEE. CDR3 in DNA: TGTGCCAGCAGCAACCCGGGACAACGCGAGCAGTACTTC. Translating it yields CASSNPGQREQYF.

This chain links TRBV2 with TRBJ1-5; D may be TRBD1 (6 bases). The CDR3 covers 14 residues. The germline CDR1 and CDR2 sequences are SNHLY and FYNNEI. V lost 6 bases and J 4 bases, leaving 13 bases between the germline ends. CDR3 DNA: TGTGCCAGCAGGAGGGTGACAGGTAATCAGCCCCAGCATTTT. Translated, it gives CASRRVTGNQPQHF.

Concerning this clone: At one end, the junction sequence differs from germline, possibly due to a read error. This chain links TRBV15 with TRBJ1-4; 9 nucleotides match TRBD1. Germline CDR1 and CDR2: LNHNV and YYDKDF (reference sequence). CDR3 size: 17 residues. The CDR3 DNA sequence: TGTGCCACCAGCAGAGTAAACAGGGGGCGTGGGATGGAAAAGCTGTTTTTT. Its translation is CATSRVNRGRGMEKLFF.

The rearrangement links TRBV7-8 to TRBJ2-1; no clear D. Germline V gives CDR1 SGHVS, CDR2 FQNEAQ. This CDR3 region has 15 residues. The ends were cut back, 1 base at V and 8 bases at J, with 15 bases in the middle. The CDR3 nucleotides read TGTGCCAGCAGCTTAGTTAAACTCCCTGTTGATGAGCAGTTCTTC. Translating gives CASSLVKLPVDEQFF. The variable domain in full, with the rest retrieved from reference TRBV7-8 and TRBJ2-1, is GAGVSQSPRYKVAKRGQDVALRCDPISGHVSLFWYQQALGQGPEFLTYFQNEAQLDKSGLPSDRFFAERPEGSVSTLKIQRTQQEDSAVYLCASSLVKLPVDEQFFGPGTRLTVL.

V and J are TRBV27 and TRBJ2-7; 7 bases align to TRBD1. The CDR3 is 16 residues long. The J segment lost 3 bases and the V segment lost 2 bases, leaving 10 bases of the junction unmatched. CDR1 and CDR2 (germline): MNHEY, SMNVEV (reference sequence). CDR3 nucleotides: TGTGCCAGCAGTTTAACCTCTCCGGGACAGCTCTACGAGCAGTACTTC. Protein: CASSLTSPGQLYEQYF.

The genes are TRBV13 and TRBJ2-7; the D is unclear. The germline CDR1 and CDR2 sequences are PRHDT and FYEKMQ (reference sequence). This CDR3 has 12 amino acids. V shed 6 bases and J shed 6 bases, with 12 bases lying between them. The CDR3 loop is CASSATFSEQYF. The CDR3 region has the DNA TGTGCCAGCAGTGCGACATTTAGCGAGCAGTACTTC.

The chain combines TRBV9 with TRBJ2-5; no clear D gene. CDR3 length: 14 residues. Deletions cut 0 bases from V and 2 bases from J, with 8 bases between. Germline V CDR1 and CDR2: SGDLS, YYNGEE. CDR3 in DNA: TGTGCCAGCAGCGTAGAGCAGGCACAAGAGACCCAGTACTTC. It is translated as CASSVEQAQETQYF.